The entry below describes one TCR beta chain. Its antigen is undetermined. With V trimmed by 5 bases and J by 4 bases, 5 bases remained unmatched. The CDR3 contains 14 residues. Germline V lookup: CDR1 SGHNT, CDR2 YENEEA. Measured with immunoSEQ multiplex PCR; TCRdb has only the in-frame clones, and not every one. Among some 50,000 clones listed, about 81% were seen once. These data originate in a study of OX40 agonist ivuxolimab in advanced cancers. Whole-study context: Patient treatment consisted of intravenous ivuxolimab administration every 2 weeks at 0.01 to 10 mg/kg. The study's findings and limits: On average, CD8+ T cells had more expanded clones than CD4+. Clonal expansion among partial responders at 0.1-3.0 mg/kg ranked near the lowest. With doses of 0.1 to 3.0 mg/kg, CD4+ and CD8+ blood T cells had undergone clonal expansion by week 6.

V is TRBV11-3 and J is TRBJ2-3, with 8 bases lining up with TRBD1. This TCR was sampled from an adult with an advanced solid tumor such as melanoma, head and neck, liver or kidney cancer. The input for sequencing was CD4+ or CD8+ T cells sorted from blood, taken in a trial of the OX40 agonist ivuxolimab. The DNA of the CDR3 is TGTGCCAGCAGCGCGAGGACAGGGTCAGATACGCAGTATTTT. Translation: CASSARTGSDTQYF.